The T cell receptor beta chain described here comes from a study of blood T cell repertoires in COVID-19. At the level of the study: The study drew acute and convalescent COVID-19 samples from the United States, Italy and Spain. PBMCs, B-cell-depleted T cells, or T cells were the source of the cDNA or gDNA that made up the material.

Clones were read by immunoSEQ multiplex PCR, and TCRdb kept only the in-frame ones, dropping some. The sample consists of about 410,000 clones, about 92% of them appearing once. CDR1 and CDR2 (germline): MNHEY, SMNVEV (reference sequence). Trimming removed 4 bases from V and 3 bases from J, with 13 bases in between. CDR3 size: 15 residues. Across 20 to 25 US areas, participants ranged in age from roughly 18 to 89 years. The chain carries TRBV27 and TRBJ1-5; weak D call: TRBD1 (5 bases). Sequencing was performed on PBMCs or T cells enriched from blood (not recorded which). The clonotype originates from a man between 18 and 29 years old who had recovered from COVID-19. The CDR3 region is CASSSLWGVNQPQHF. DNA for the CDR3: TGTGCCAGCAGTTCCCTGTGGGGGGTCAATCAGCCCCAGCATTTT.